One and the same sample provided the 32 T cell receptor beta chains below, sequenced in a study of blood T cell repertoires in COVID-19. Generated by immunoSEQ multiplex PCR, the TCRdb table keeps only in-frame clones and is missing some. The sample records 200,000 or so clones, roughly 88% being singletons. The sequencing sample was made of peripheral blood. All receptors come from a human donor with active or convalescent COVID-19. The donor label of this sample is uncertain.

This clone was recorded only once. The V gene is TRBV15, the J gene TRBJ1-5; no reliable D call. Germline V gene data show CDR1 as LNHNV and CDR2 as YYDKDF (reference sequence). This CDR3 is built from 13 residues. Trimming shortened V by 5 bases and J by 11 bases, and 16 bases separated the two germline ends. This CDR3 reads CATSPVIGRAQHF. The CDR3, as DNA: TGTGCCACCAGCCCCGTCATCGGGAGAGCCCAGCATTTT.

This rearrangement joins TRBV5-5 to TRBJ2-2, with 8 bases matching TRBD2. The CDR3 consists of 18 residues. Unmatched junction bases numbered 15, after V lost 2 bases and J lost 6 bases. Per the germline V gene, CDR1 is SGHKS and CDR2 is YYEKEE (reference sequence). For the CDR3, the DNA is TGTGCCAGCAGCTTATTGGTGCCTGGGGCGGGGGGCGCCGGGGAGCTGTTTTTT. Amino acid sequence: CASSLLVPGAGGAGELFF. The full variable domain, its missing parts supplied by reference TRBV5-5 and TRBJ2-2, is DAGVTQSPTHLIKTRGQQVTLRCSPISGHKSVSWYQQVLGQGPQFIFQYYEKEERGRGNFPDRFSARQFPNYSSELNVNALLLGDSALYLCASSLLVPGAGGAGELFFGEGSRLTVL.

V is TRBV19 and J is TRBJ2-1; D may be TRBD2 (6 bases). The germline V gene encodes CDR1 LNHDA and CDR2 SQIVND (reference sequence). V lost 11 bases, J lost 8 bases, and 19 bases lay in between. CDR3 length: 13 amino acids. The CDR3 nucleotides are TGTGCCGGAGGAATGGGGAGCGGGTATGAGCAGTTCTTC. Amino acid sequence: CAGGMGSGYEQFF.

The chain links TRBV4-1 to TRBJ2-1; D perhaps matches TRBD2 (6 bases). Germline V gives CDR1 MGHRA, CDR2 YSYEKL. The CDR3 contains 16 residues. V lost 3 bases and J lost 0, with 12 bases in between. DNA of the CDR3: TGCGCCAGCAGCCACCCTGCGGGGAGCTCCTACAATGAGCAGTTCTTC. As protein: CASSHPAGSSYNEQFF.

The V gene is TRBV5-1, the J gene TRBJ1-6, with D maybe TRBD1 (6 bases). V gave up 0 bases and J gave up 11 bases, with 12 bases separating them. CDR1 and CDR2 (germline): SGHRS, YFSETQ. CDR3 length: 14 amino acids. The CDR3 DNA follows: TGCGCCAGCAGCTTGGACAGGGATCGCGCACCCCTCCACTTT. Translation: CASSLDRDRAPLHF.

The chain joins TRBV20-1 to TRBJ1-4; D is unclear. The CDR3 consists of 11 residues. CDR1 is DFQATT and CDR2 is SNEGSKA in the germline V gene (reference sequence). V shed 3 bases and J shed 9 bases, with 8 bases lying between them. CDR3 DNA: TGCAGTGCTAGCCCCGACAAAAAACTGTTTTTT. It translates to CSASPDKKLFF.

The gene calls are TRBV6-5 and TRBJ2-7; TRBD2 is a possible D gene (6 bases). There are 16 residues in the CDR3. Germline V CDR1 and CDR2: MNHEY, SVGAGI. V lost 0 bases and J lost 6, with 18 bases in between. CDR3 coding DNA: TGTGCCAGCAGTTACTCGTTGGGACTTGGGGGTGTCGAGCAGTACTTC. Amino acids: CASSYSLGLGGVEQYF.

This chain links TRBV9 with TRBJ2-5; tentative D call: TRBD2 (5 bases). Germline V gene sequence: CDR1 SGDLS, CDR2 YYNGEE. V gave up 4 bases and J gave up 3 bases, with 16 bases separating them. The CDR3 contains 15 residues. Written as DNA, the CDR3 is TGTGCCAGCAGCAATGGAGGTGTACCCAAAGAGACCCAGTACTTC. It encodes CASSNGGVPKETQYF.

This clone has only one observation. The chain recombines TRBV6-6 with TRBJ2-3, with a possible D match to TRBD2 (6 bases). The germline V and J ends were trimmed by 6 bases and 1 base, with 8 bases remaining between them. This CDR3 comprises 13 residues. CDR1 MNHNY and CDR2 SVGAGI come from the germline V gene (reference sequence). In DNA form, the CDR3 reads TGTGCCAGCAGATGGGAGGGCACAGATACGCAGTATTTT. It codes for CASRWEGTDTQYF.

The chain combines TRBV5-4 with TRBJ2-7; 7 positions match TRBD1. The V gene end was trimmed by 5 bases and the J gene end by 6 bases; junction bases not matched to a gene: 8. This CDR3 has 13 residues. CDR1 and CDR2 from the germline V gene are SGHNT and YYREEE (reference sequence). CDR3 sequence (DNA): TGTGCCAGCAGAGGATGGGACAGTAGCGAGCAGTACTTC. Its protein product is CASRGWDSSEQYF. Looking up the rest from reference TRBV5-4 and TRBJ2-7 gives the full variable domain: ETGVTQSPTHLIKTRGQQVTLRCSSQSGHNTVSWYQQALGQGPQFIFQYYREEENGRGNFPPRFSGLQFPNYSSELNVNALELDDSALYLCASRGWDSSEQYFGPGTRLTVT.

The gene calls are TRBV11-1 and TRBJ1-1; 7 bases line up with TRBD1. The CDR3 is 13 amino acids. Germline V gene data show CDR1 as SGHAT and CDR2 as FQDESV (reference sequence). After removal of 5 bases from V and 5 bases from J, the junction contained 5 bases not matched to a gene. The CDR3 protein is CASSGQDWTEAFF. CDR3 in DNA: TGTGCCAGCAGCGGACAGGACTGGACTGAAGCTTTCTTT.

This rearrangement joins TRBV4-2 to TRBJ1-4; 9 nucleotides line up with TRBD1. This CDR3 contains 17 residues. With 1 base clipped from V and 5 bases from J, the junction kept 8 bases outside the gene matches. CDR1 LGHNA and CDR2 YNFKEQ come from the germline V gene. In DNA, the CDR3 is TGTGCCAGCAGCCAAGTCCTCTTCGGGACAGGGAATGAAAAACTGTTTTTT. Encoded protein: CASSQVLFGTGNEKLFF.

This chain joins TRBV11-3 and TRBJ2-1; D is unclear. The CDR3 covers 16 residues. Trimming left V 1 base short and J 4 bases short, with 14 bases between. From germline, CDR1 is SGHNT and CDR2 YENEEA. This CDR3 is CASSLVARSNYNEQFF. CDR3 DNA: TGTGCCAGCAGCTTAGTGGCTCGTAGCAATTACAATGAGCAGTTCTTC.

The chain is built from TRBV21-1 and TRBJ2-1; the DNA was not compared with TRBD2, the D call given in the table. TRBV21-1 is listed as a pseudogene. There are 16 residues in the CDR3. CDR3 bases: TGTGCCAGCAGACTAATCACTAACCTTGAGATGAATGAGCAGTTCTTC. It yields the protein CASRLITNLEMNEQFF.

The chain is built from TRBV2 and TRBJ2-1; the match to TRBD2 covers 9 bases. Germline V gene data show CDR1 as SNHLY and CDR2 as FYNNEI. This CDR3 region has 15 residues. After removal of 7 bases from V and 1 base from J, the junction contained 5 bases not matched to a gene. The CDR3 DNA follows: TGTGCCAGCACTATTAGCGGGAGTTCCTACAATGAGCAGTTCTTC. Protein product: CASTISGSSYNEQFF. Full variable domain (missing parts from reference TRBV2 and TRBJ2-1): EPEVTQTPSHQVTQMGQEVILRCVPISNHLYFYWYRQILGQKVEFLVSFYNNEISEKSEIFDDQFSVERPDGSNFTLKIRSTKLEDSAMYFCASTISGSSYNEQFFGPGTRLTVL.

This rearrangement joins TRBV10-1 to TRBJ2-2; the match to TRBD2 covers 10 bases. The CDR3 loop spans 16 amino acids. The germline gives CDR1 WNHNN, CDR2 SYGVQD (reference sequence). The V and J ends lost 3 bases and 5 bases, in that order; junction bases with no gene match: 6. The CDR3 DNA sequence: TGCGCCAGCAGTGACCCCTCTAGCGGGAGAACCGGGGAGCTGTTTTTT. This gives the protein CASSDPSSGRTGELFF.

The chain carries TRBV6-5 and TRBJ2-3; 7 bases are shared with TRBD1. Germline values: CDR1 MNHEY, CDR2 SVGAGI. With 6 bases clipped from V and 0 bases from J, the junction kept 6 bases outside the gene matches. The CDR3 runs 15 residues. CDR3 sequence: CASRTDRESTDTQYF. Written as DNA, the CDR3 is TGTGCCAGCAGAACCGACAGGGAGAGCACAGATACGCAGTATTTT.

This chain joins TRBV6-1 and TRBJ2-5; D might be TRBD1 (5 bases). With 1 base removed from V and 4 bases from J, the gap between germline ends came to 10 bases. The CDR3 is 14 amino acids. Germline lookup yields CDR1 MNHNS and CDR2 SASEGT. The CDR3 here is CASSEVYRGETQYF. The CDR3 region has the DNA TGTGCCAGCAGTGAAGTATATAGGGGAGAGACCCAGTACTTC.

V usage is TRBV29-1 and J usage is TRBJ2-3, with 9 nucleotides matching TRBD1. With 8 bases clipped from V and 4 bases from J, the junction kept 16 bases outside the gene matches. The germline V gene encodes CDR1 SQVTM and CDR2 ANQGSEA. CDR3 length equals 16 residues. As DNA, the CDR3 is TGCAGCATCGGAGGTACAACAGGGGGCATCGCAGATACGCAGTATTTT. Its translation: CSIGGTTGGIADTQYF.

The chain joins TRBV3-1 (or the pseudogene TRBV3-2) to TRBJ1-2; TRBD1 aligns across 7 bases. The CDR3 spans 15 residues. The V gene end was trimmed by 3 bases and the J gene end by 3 bases; junction bases not matched to a gene: 7. Germline V gene sequence: CDR1 LGHDT, CDR2 YNNKEL (reference sequence). The CDR3 DNA is TGTGCCAGCAGCCATAGGCCAACAGGGGACTATGGCTACACCTTC. Translating it yields CASSHRPTGDYGYTF.

The chain joins TRBV30 to TRBJ2-5, with D perhaps TRBD2 (6 bases). The CDR3 length is 13 residues. Trimming removed 0 bases from V and 5 bases from J, with 10 bases in between. CDR1 and CDR2 from the germline V gene are GTSNPN and SVGIG (reference sequence). DNA for the CDR3: TGTGCCTGGAGTGTAACTAGCAGGGAGACCCAGTACTTC. Residues: CAWSVTSRETQYF.

About this clone itself: The CDR3 carries no conserved terminal phenylalanine or tryptophan, so it likely arises from a read error. Because the CDR3's place on the DNA is in doubt, the DNA is left out and the CDR3 is given as listed by TCRdb. The chain uses TRBV30 and TRBJ1-3; the table's D call TRBD1 went unverified against the DNA. The germline CDR1 and CDR2 sequences are GTSNPN and SVGIG (reference sequence). The CDR3 spans 12 amino acids, including both terminal residues. Here the CDR3 reads CAWTGQGARCGV.

The CDR3 sequence is CASSLVGGGGDSPLHF. CDR3 DNA: TGCGCCAGCAGCTTGGTTGGCGGTGGGGGCGATTCACCCCTCCACTTT. The rearrangement links TRBV5-1 to TRBJ1-6, with a possible D match to TRBD1 (6 bases). This CDR3 spans 16 amino acids. In germline, CDR1 is SGHRS, CDR2 YFSETQ. V was shortened by 0 bases and J by 8 bases, with 15 bases between the two germline ends.

V is TRBV21-1 and J is TRBJ2-7; the table names TRBD2, a call not compared with the DNA. TRBV21-1 is designated a pseudogene. The CDR3 extends over 14 amino acids. CDR3 residues: CASSKGARGYEQYF. The DNA for the CDR3 is TGTGCCAGCAGCAAAGGCGCCCGAGGCTACGAGCAGTACTTC.

The chain links TRBV19 to TRBJ1-4; a possible D gene is TRBD1 (6 bases). The ends were cut back, 3 bases at V and 5 bases at J, with 10 bases in the middle. There are 14 residues in the CDR3. Germline loops: CDR1 LNHDA, CDR2 SQIVND (reference sequence). The CDR3 loop is CASSIGQRNEKLFF. For the CDR3, the DNA is TGTGCCAGTAGTATCGGACAGAGGAATGAAAAACTGTTTTTT.

This clone was counted only a few times. V usage is TRBV27 and J usage is TRBJ2-7; D possibly corresponds to TRBD2 (5 bases). This CDR3 has 12 amino acids. Germline V gene sequence: CDR1 MNHEY, CDR2 SMNVEV (reference sequence). The V end was cut by 6 bases, the J end by 6 bases, with 12 bases between. Here the CDR3 reads CASRGLSPEQYF. Written as DNA, the CDR3 is TGTGCCAGCAGAGGACTGTCCCCCGAGCAGTACTTC.

This chain uses TRBV7-9 with TRBJ2-2, with 7 bases lining up with TRBD2. V trimming: 1 base; J trimming: 3 bases; junction bases outside the gene matches: 8. The CDR3 contains 17 residues. Germline CDR1 and CDR2: SEHNR and FQNEAQ (reference sequence). The CDR3 DNA reads as TGTGCCAGCAGCTTAGGCGGAACTAGCGACTACACCGGGGAGCTGTTTTTT. Protein sequence: CASSLGGTSDYTGELFF.

Of note for this clone: A much larger clone lies one base from this, so it may be a read error. Here the CDR3 DNA reads TGTGCCAGCAGCTCCGGGACAGGGGAATACGAGCAGTACTTC. Its translation is CASSSGTGEYEQYF. This chain connects TRBV6-5 to TRBJ2-7; 10 positions agree with TRBD1. Germline CDR1 MNHEY, CDR2 SVGAGI. Trimming took 6 bases from V and 4 from J; bases not matched to a gene: 6. The CDR3 has 14 residues.

The V call is TRBV6-2 or TRBV6-3, the J call TRBJ1-2, with D possibly TRBD1 on 6 matching bases. Germline-derived CDR1 and CDR2 are MNHEY and SVGEGT. The CDR3 is 12 amino acids. Trimming shortened V by 5 bases and J by 6 bases, and 10 bases separated the two germline ends. The CDR3 nucleotides read TGTGCCAGCAGTGGATACAGGGATGGCTACACCTTC. It translates to CASSGYRDGYTF.

The rearrangement joins TRBV5-1 to TRBJ2-7, with D perhaps TRBD2 (7 bases). Between the trimmed V and J ends, which lost 4 bases and 6 bases, there was a span of 14 bases. Germline lookup yields CDR1 SGHRS and CDR2 YFSETQ. This CDR3 region has 13 residues. The DNA for the CDR3 is TGCGCCAGCAGCCTTCCGGGGGGCCGCGAGCAGTACTTC. Translation: CASSLPGGREQYF.

This chain connects TRBV16 to TRBJ1-5, with D possibly TRBD1 on 6 matching bases. Trimming removed 2 bases from V and 0 bases from J, with 8 bases in between. There are 15 residues in the CDR3. The germline V gene has CDR1 KGHSY and CDR2 FQNENV. The CDR3: CASSQDRYSNQPQHF. As DNA, the CDR3 is TGTGCCAGCAGCCAAGACAGGTATAGCAATCAGCCCCAGCATTTT.

V usage is TRBV6-6 and J usage is TRBJ1-6, with D possibly being TRBD1 (5 bases). Looked up from germline, CDR1 is MNHNY and CDR2 is SVGAGI (reference sequence). This CDR3 contains 16 residues. Trimming removed 6 bases from V and 0 bases from J, with 12 bases in between. The CDR3 DNA reads TGTGCCAGCAGGGGGGACTCGAGCTCCTATAATTCACCCCTCCACTTT. Its translation is CASRGDSSSYNSPLHF.